These 27 T cell receptor beta chains originate from one sample sequenced in a study of early T cells in non-severe SARS-CoV-2 infection. TCRdb ran MiXCR on the 5' RACE reads and lists one entry per CDR3 protein. The sample lists around 99,000 distinct CDR3 sequences, 16% occurring once. The input for sequencing was whole blood, taken at baseline. Every receptor here comes from an adult who was a healthcare worker with PCR-confirmed SARS-CoV-2 infection or an uninfected control (not recorded which).

This chain connects TRBV28 to TRBJ2-3; unclear D gene. This CDR3 contains 10 residues. V was trimmed by 8 bases and J by 8 bases, leaving 8 bases between them. Germline V CDR1 and CDR2: MDHEN, SYDVKM. The CDR3 sequence is CASGKGTQYF. The CDR3 DNA follows: TGTGCCAGCGGGAAGGGTACGCAGTATTTT. Full variable domain (remainder filled in from reference TRBV28 and TRBJ2-3): DVKVTQSSRYLVKRTGEKVFLECVQDMDHENMFWYRQDPGLGLRLIYFSYDVKMKEKGDIPEGYSVSREKKERFSLILESASTNQTSMYLCASGKGTQYFGPGTRLTVL.

In DNA form, the CDR3 reads TGTGCCAGCAGCGGTACTAGCGGGAGCGGGGAGACCCAGTACTTC. It encodes CASSGTSGSGETQYF. The chain links TRBV6-6 to TRBJ2-5; 11 bases are shared with TRBD2. V lost 6 bases, J lost 5 bases, and 8 bases stayed unmatched. The CDR3 runs to 15 residues. The V gene's germline CDR1 is MNHNY and CDR2 SVGAGI (reference sequence).

The chain uses TRBV7-9 and TRBJ1-4; 8 positions agree with TRBD1. CDR1 is SEHNR, CDR2 FQNEAQ, per germline (reference sequence). The CDR3 loop spans 16 amino acids. J was trimmed by 8 bases and V by 5 bases; bases with no gene match: 13. The DNA of the CDR3 is TGTGCCAGCAGCCAGAGCTGGACAGGGCTGGACGAAAAACTGTTTTTT. The encoded protein is CASSQSWTGLDEKLFF.

This rearrangement joins TRBV14 to TRBJ1-4, with no clear D. Germline CDR1 reads SGHDN; CDR2 reads FVKESK. There are 16 residues in the CDR3. The germline V and J ends were trimmed by 2 bases and 8 bases, with 18 bases remaining between them. DNA of the CDR3: TGTGCCAGCAGCCAACTAGACCGCACCCGAAGGGAAAAACTGTTTTTT. Protein product: CASSQLDRTRREKLFF.

The chain carries TRBV28 and TRBJ2-5; 8 bases map to TRBD2. V lost 3 bases, J lost 3 bases, and 9 bases stayed unmatched. Germline V gene data show CDR1 as MDHEN and CDR2 as SYDVKM. CDR3 length: 16 residues. The CDR3 here is CASSLGPGGGEETQYF. The CDR3 bases are TGTGCCAGCAGTTTGGGACCCGGGGGGGGAGAAGAGACCCAGTACTTC.

The chain employs TRBV20-1 and TRBJ2-5; no firm D call. Trimming removed 5 bases at V and 0 bases at J, with 10 bases between. CDR1 is DFQATT and CDR2 is SNEGSKA in the germline V gene (reference sequence). The length of the CDR3 is 13 residues. The CDR3: CSARLSYQETQYF. The DNA of the CDR3 is TGCAGTGCTCGTCTTAGTTACCAAGAGACCCAGTACTTC.

This clonotype was seen ten or more times. The chain recombines TRBV9 with TRBJ2-3; D ambiguous. The CDR3 runs 14 residues. V lost 0 bases and J 2 bases, leaving 7 bases between the germline ends. Per the germline V gene, CDR1 is SGDLS and CDR2 is YYNGEE. The CDR3 coding sequence is TGTGCCAGCAGCGTAGAGTTCTCCACAGATACGCAGTATTTT. This codes for CASSVEFSTDTQYF. The full variable domain, in which reference TRBV9 and TRBJ2-3 provide the parts outside the CDR3, is DSGVTQTPKHLITATGQRVTLRCSPRSGDLSVYWYQQSLDQGLQFLIQYYNGEERAKGNILERFSAQQFPDLHSELNLSSLELGDSALYFCASSVEFSTDTQYFGPGTRLTVL.

The chain combines TRBV6-5 with TRBJ2-7; 14 bases map to TRBD2. The junction had 10 bases not matched to a gene; V was cut back by 6 bases and J by 9 bases. CDR1 and CDR2 (germline): MNHEY, SVGAGI. The CDR3 is made up of 15 amino acids. The CDR3 loop is CASSQGTSGSTRQYF. The CDR3 nucleotides are TGTGCCAGCAGCCAAGGGACTAGCGGGAGTACGCGGCAGTACTTC.

As for this clonotype: Being one base from a much bigger clone, this may be a read error. The chain recombines TRBV7-9 with TRBJ1-3, with D tentatively TRBD1 (6 bases). Germline V CDR1 and CDR2: SEHNR, FQNEAQ (reference sequence). The V end lost 0 bases, the J end lost 5 bases, and 11 bases lay between the germline ends. The CDR3 covers 15 residues. CDR3 loop: CASSLAGASRNTIYF. In DNA form, the CDR3 reads TGTGCCAGCAGCTTAGCGGGGGCGTCGAGAAACACCATATATTTT.

This clonotype was counted between two and nine times. This chain connects TRBV5-6 to TRBJ2-7; 8 bases line up with TRBD1. Looked up from germline, CDR1 is SGHDT and CDR2 is YYEEEE. This CDR3 region has 13 residues. J gave up 2 bases and V 4 bases, and 2 bases lay outside the gene matches. CDR3 sequence: CASSGQGTYEQYF. The CDR3 region has the DNA TGTGCCAGCAGCGGACAGGGAACCTACGAGCAGTACTTC.

This rearrangement joins TRBV2 to TRBJ2-7; D unclear. The germline V gene encodes CDR1 SNHLY and CDR2 FYNNEI. The CDR3 is made up of 13 amino acids. V lost 6 bases and J 2 bases, leaving 11 bases between the germline ends. The CDR3 region has the DNA TGTGCCAGCAGGCACCAGGTCACCTACGAGCAGTACTTC. Translated: CASRHQVTYEQYF.

This clonotype showed up just a few times. The V call is TRBV20-1, the J call TRBJ2-3; 12 bases align to TRBD1. CDR3 length: 15 amino acids. Losses at the gene ends were 6 bases for V and 5 bases for J; bases not matched to a gene: 9. Germline-derived CDR1 and CDR2 are DFQATT and SNEGSKA (reference sequence). This chain's CDR3 is CSAAKGQGAGDTQYF. CDR3 bases: TGCAGTGCCGCAAAGGGACAGGGGGCAGGAGATACGCAGTATTTT.

This chain joins TRBV20-1 and TRBJ2-5; no firm D call. Trimming shortened V by 4 bases and J by 5 bases, and 11 bases separated the two germline ends. The CDR3 extends over 12 amino acids. In germline, CDR1 is DFQATT, CDR2 SNEGSKA (reference sequence). CDR3 sequence reads: CSATSPLETQYF. CDR3 coding DNA: TGCAGTGCTACCTCCCCTCTTGAGACCCAGTACTTC.

This rearrangement joins TRBV18 to TRBJ2-1; no definite D call. CDR3 size: 13 residues. V lost 4 bases to trimming and J lost 7 bases, with 11 bases between them. Looked up from germline, CDR1 is KGHSH and CDR2 is LQKENI. The CDR3 loop is CASSRELRNEQFF. The CDR3, as DNA: TGTGCCAGCTCACGCGAACTCCGGAATGAGCAGTTCTTC.

This clonotype was observed at least ten times. This chain links TRBV20-1 with TRBJ2-7; TRBD2 aligns across 7 bases. The germline CDR1 and CDR2 sequences are DFQATT and SNEGSKA (reference sequence). The CDR3 is made up of 14 amino acids. Germline trimming cut 3 bases from V and 0 bases from J; bases unmatched to any gene: 5. CDR3 in amino acids: CSASWREPSYEQYF. CDR3 DNA sequence: TGCAGTGCTAGTTGGCGGGAGCCCTCCTACGAGCAGTACTTC.

The V gene is TRBV27, the J gene TRBJ1-2; 7 nucleotides line up with TRBD1. V lost 6 bases to trimming and J lost 6 bases; unmatched junction nucleotides: 10. The CDR3 is 14 residues long. The germline gives CDR1 MNHEY, CDR2 SMNVEV (reference sequence). For the CDR3, the DNA is TGTGCCAGCAGAGCCGGGACAGTCGAAAATGGCTACACCTTC. This encodes CASRAGTVENGYTF.

This clonotype was observed a handful of times. V gene TRBV3-1 combines with J gene TRBJ1-1, with TRBD1 as a possible D gene (5 bases). V lost 4 bases to trimming and J lost 6 bases, with 15 bases between them. Germline V lookup: CDR1 LGHDT, CDR2 YNNKEL (reference sequence). This CDR3 has 14 residues. CDR3 sequence reads: CASSRQGGSAEAFF. The CDR3 nucleotides are TGTGCCAGCAGCCGCCAGGGAGGTAGCGCTGAAGCTTTCTTT.

The chain carries TRBV2 and TRBJ1-6; no definite D call. Germline loops: CDR1 SNHLY, CDR2 FYNNEI. V was shortened by 3 bases and J by 7 bases, with 4 bases between the two germline ends. The CDR3 sequence is 12 residues long. The CDR3 DNA follows: TGTGCCAGCAGTGATACGAATTCACCCCTCCACTTT. It translates to CASSDTNSPLHF.

There are a few counts of this clonotype. The chain has TRBV6-6 and TRBJ1-2, with a possible D match to TRBD1 (5 bases). The CDR3 loop spans 14 amino acids. Germline CDR1 is MNHNY and CDR2 is SVGAGI (reference sequence). The V end was cut by 5 bases, the J end by 0 bases, with 10 bases between. CDR3 residues: CASSDVGANYGYTF. CDR3 DNA sequence: TGTGCCAGCAGTGACGTAGGGGCTAACTATGGCTACACCTTC.

The chain carries TRBV9 and TRBJ2-3; D is perhaps TRBD1 (6 bases). Germline assignment: CDR1 SGDLS and CDR2 YYNGEE. The CDR3 totals 14 residues. Trimming took off 5 bases at V and 0 bases at J, with 10 bases between the two ends. The CDR3 sequence: CASRGGSSTDTQYF. DNA of the CDR3: TGTGCCAGCAGAGGGGGTTCTAGCACAGATACGCAGTATTTT.

The sample holds a few counts of this clonotype. This chain uses TRBV7-2 with TRBJ2-3; D gene ambiguous. The CDR3 has 14 amino acids. V shed 5 bases and J shed 5 bases, with 14 bases lying between them. The germline CDR1 and CDR2 sequences are SGHTA and FQGNSA. The CDR3 protein is CASSPTLRQDTQYF. CDR3 in DNA: TGTGCCAGCAGCCCCACCCTAAGGCAAGATACGCAGTATTTT.

This clonotype was observed many times. V gene TRBV6-6 combines with J gene TRBJ1-1, with 9 bases identical to TRBD1. V shed 7 bases and J 3 bases; nucleotides not matched to a gene: 18. The CDR3 contains 18 residues. The germline V gene has CDR1 MNHNY and CDR2 SVGAGI (reference sequence). The CDR3 DNA sequence: TGTGCCAGCAAATTAGCAACCCGCGGGACAGGGTATGACACTGAAGCTTTCTTT. Translating it yields CASKLATRGTGYDTEAFF.

The V and J genes are TRBV5-4 and TRBJ1-4; the D is unclear. Germline CDR1 and CDR2: SGHNT and YYREEE (reference sequence). This CDR3 contains 13 residues. Trimming took off 5 bases at V and 8 bases at J, with 13 bases between the two ends. CDR3 in amino acids: CASRSNSEEKLFF. The CDR3 DNA reads as TGTGCCAGCAGGAGTAACAGTGAGGAAAAACTGTTTTTT.

There are a few counts of this clonotype. The chain combines TRBV12-3 or TRBV12-4 with TRBJ1-1; the D gene is possibly TRBD1 (6 bases). V shed 7 bases and J shed 0 bases, with 15 bases lying between them. CDR3 size: 15 residues. This CDR3 reads CASKDSTRMNTEAFF. CDR3 sequence (DNA): TGTGCCAGCAAGGACAGTACTCGGATGAACACTGAAGCTTTCTTT.

This clonotype was seen a few times. The V gene is TRBV3-1, the J gene TRBJ1-3; tentatively, D is TRBD1 (5 bases). Germline loops: CDR1 LGHDT, CDR2 YNNKEL (reference sequence). This CDR3 has 13 residues. V gave up 1 base and J gave up 5 bases, with 6 bases separating them. The CDR3 spells CASSQGDRNTIYF. The CDR3 coding sequence is TGTGCCAGCAGCCAAGGGGACCGAAACACCATATATTTT.

The chain is built from TRBV25-1 and TRBJ2-7; unclear D gene. Trimming took 1 base from V and 0 from J, leaving 7 bases between them. Germline loops: CDR1 MGHDK, CDR2 SYGVNS. The CDR3 length is 14 residues. The DNA of the CDR3 is TGTGCCAGCAGTGAATTTGGCGCCTCCTACGAGCAGTACTTC. Its translation is CASSEFGASYEQYF.

This clonotype was counted a few times. CDR3 DNA: TGTGCCAGCAGTTCCCCCCCGGGAGGGCCCACAGATACGCAGTATTTT. Translation gives CASSSPPGGPTDTQYF. V gene TRBV28 combines with J gene TRBJ2-3, with 8 bases aligning to TRBD2. The CDR3 consists of 16 residues. V lost 4 bases, J lost 2 bases, and 8 bases stayed unmatched. CDR1 and CDR2 (germline): MDHEN, SYDVKM.